The clone carrying this TCR beta chain was observed many times. The target antigen is unknown. Trimming pared 0 bases from V and 6 bases from J, leaving 6 bases between. Germline V CDR1 and CDR2: MNHEY, SMNVEV (reference sequence). CDR3 size: 13 residues. The data are from a study of response to subunit inactivated influenza vaccine. Study-level results: The authors offered the suggestion that each seasonal influenza vaccination recruits few new T cells.

TCRdb reanalysed the RT-PCR reads using MiXCR and keeps one entry per CDR3 protein. The sample has roughly 700,000 distinct CDR3 sequences, less than 20% seen once. The sample was PBMCs from blood, taken 12 days after vaccination. This clonotype originated in a man aged 50 to 60 who received an inactivated influenza vaccine. The chain has TRBV27 and TRBJ2-1; D remains ambiguous. CDR3: CASSLSSSNEQFF. The DNA for the CDR3 is TGTGCCAGCAGTTTATCCTCCAGCAATGAGCAGTTCTTC.